The clone carrying this T cell receptor (beta chain) was counted a few times. Its antigen is unidentified. Looked up from germline, CDR1 is MNHEY and CDR2 is SVGAGI. The V end lost 2 bases, the J end lost 0 bases, and 10 bases lay between the germline ends. This CDR3 contains 16 residues. This specimen belongs to a study of CD8 T cells in ankylosing spondylitis. Whole-study findings and limits: Some of these motif variants have turned up before, in reports on reactive arthritis synovial fluid and blood. Clones that were linked to disease were CD8+ and were relatively rare in peripheral blood. As reported, disease-linked clones showed significant enrichment in matched ankylosing spondylitis synovial fluid. Apparently characteristic of ankylosing spondylitis blood was a TCR beta motif (about 8 highly homologous variants).

Making the TCR beta libraries involved quantitative 5'-RACE with molecular barcodes. TCRdb independently ran MiXCR on the 5' RACE reads; one entry per CDR3 protein. The sample lists more than 600,000 distinct CDR3 sequences, around 20% occurring once. The TCR was taken from a male donor with ankylosing spondylitis. The chain carries TRBV6-5 and TRBJ2-2, with D possibly matching TRBD1 (5 bases). Sequencing was carried out using blood, either unsorted or a sorted T cell fraction (not recorded which). The DNA of the CDR3 is TGTGCCAGCAGTTACCCCGGACACACGAACACCGGGGAGCTGTTTTTT. It codes for CASSYPGHTNTGELFF.